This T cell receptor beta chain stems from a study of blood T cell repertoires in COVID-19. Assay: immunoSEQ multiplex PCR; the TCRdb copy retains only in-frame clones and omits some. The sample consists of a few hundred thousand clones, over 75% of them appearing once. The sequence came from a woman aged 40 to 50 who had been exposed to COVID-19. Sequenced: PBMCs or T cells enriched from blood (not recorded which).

This CDR3 reads CASSFLGREVYNEQFF. The CDR3 DNA follows: TGTGCCAGCAGCTTCCTCGGGAGGGAAGTCTACAATGAGCAGTTCTTC. The chain links TRBV7-6 to TRBJ2-1; 8 bases agree with TRBD2. The CDR3 sequence is 16 residues long. Germline CDR1 and CDR2: SGHVS and FNYEAQ. Unmatched junction bases numbered 7, after V lost 3 bases and J lost 3 bases.